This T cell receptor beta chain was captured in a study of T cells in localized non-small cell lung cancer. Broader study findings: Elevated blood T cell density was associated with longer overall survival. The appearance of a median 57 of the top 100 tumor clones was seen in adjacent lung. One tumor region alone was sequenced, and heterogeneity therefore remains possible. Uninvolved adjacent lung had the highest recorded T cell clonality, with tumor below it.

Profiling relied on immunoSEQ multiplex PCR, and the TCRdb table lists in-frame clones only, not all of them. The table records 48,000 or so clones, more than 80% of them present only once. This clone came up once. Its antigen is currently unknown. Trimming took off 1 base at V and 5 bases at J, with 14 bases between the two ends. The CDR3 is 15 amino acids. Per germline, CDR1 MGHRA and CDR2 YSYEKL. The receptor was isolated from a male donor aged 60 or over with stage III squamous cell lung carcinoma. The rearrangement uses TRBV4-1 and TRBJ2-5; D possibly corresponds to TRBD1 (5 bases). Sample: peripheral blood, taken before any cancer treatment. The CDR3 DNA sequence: TGCGCCAGCAGCCAAGGCCAGGGTTCGAGGGAGACCCAGTACTTC. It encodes CASSQGQGSRETQYF.